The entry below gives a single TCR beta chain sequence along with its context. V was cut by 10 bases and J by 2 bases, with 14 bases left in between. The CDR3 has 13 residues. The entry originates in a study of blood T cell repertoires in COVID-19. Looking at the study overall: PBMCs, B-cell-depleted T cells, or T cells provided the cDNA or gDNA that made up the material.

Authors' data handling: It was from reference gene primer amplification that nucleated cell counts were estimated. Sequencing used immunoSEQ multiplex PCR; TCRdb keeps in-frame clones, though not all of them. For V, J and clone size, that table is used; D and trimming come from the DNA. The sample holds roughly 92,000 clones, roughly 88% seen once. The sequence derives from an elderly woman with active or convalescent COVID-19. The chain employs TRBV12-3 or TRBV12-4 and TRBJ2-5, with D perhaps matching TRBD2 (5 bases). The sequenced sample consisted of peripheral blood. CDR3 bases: TGTGCCACCGAGGGAGTAGAACAAGAGACCCAGTACTTC. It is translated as CATEGVEQETQYF.